This is a list of T cell receptor beta chains from one sample in a study of T cell repertoires and HLA-DP antigens. Method: immunoSEQ multiplex PCR; TCRdb's copy keeps in-frame clones and lacks some. Among around 100,000 clones listed, 90% to 95% were seen once. Which antigens these TCRs recognize remains unknown. The sample consisted of CD4+ T cells from PBMCs. These receptors were collected from a young woman in good health and CMV-seronegative. CDR3s include the opening cysteine and the closing phenylalanine or tryptophan. A D gene is named only where the DNA matches it firmly. A clone size is listed for some rows: how often the clone was seen (once, few, many), or a class if it is expanded.

.,.,TRBV7-2,TRBJ2-1,TGTGCCAGCACCTCTATGCGAGGAGGGTTCGGCAATGAGCAGTTCTTC,CASTSMRGGFGNEQFF
.,.,TRBV5-4,TRBJ1-1,TGTGCCAGCAGCTTGGGCAGGGGGAACACTGAAGCTTTCTTT,CASSLGRGNTEAFF
TRBD2,.,TRBV4-1,TRBJ2-1,TGCGCCAGCAGCCAAGTGGGGACTAGCGGGAGCGTCCCTCGCTCCTACAATGAGCAGTTCTTC,CASSQVGTSGSVPRSYNEQFF
.,.,TRBV21-1,TRBJ1-1,TGTGCCAGCAGCACCTCTATTGAAGCTTTCTTT,CASSTSIEAFF
.,.,TRBV9,TRBJ2-1,TGTGCCAGCAGCAAGGGACACGCCGGAAGTCCCAATGAGCAGTTCTTC,CASSKGHAGSPNEQFF
.,.,TRBV7-9,TRBJ1-1,TGTGCCAGCAGCGTTAGCATTCAGGGTCGGACTGAAGCTTTCTTT,CASSVSIQGRTEAFF
TRBD2,.,TRBV25-1,TRBJ2-7,TGTGCCAGCAGTGAATGGGGCGGGAGGTCCTACGAGCAGTACTTC,CASSEWGGRSYEQYF
.,.,TRBV6-1,TRBJ1-2,TGTGCCAGCAGTGTCGACAGGCCAATCTATGGCTACACCTTC,CASSVDRPIYGYTF
TRBD1,.,TRBV5-1,TRBJ1-1,TGCGCCAGCAGCCAAAAAAGGGGGCAGGTGAACACTGAAGCTTTCTTT,CASSQKRGQVNTEAFF
.,.,TRBV7-9,TRBJ1-1,TGTGCCAGCAGCGTTAACCCGGGACGGCGGCCGGGGAACACTGAAGCTTTCTTT,CASSVNPGRRPGNTEAFF
.,.,TRBV5-1,TRBJ2-3,TGCGCCAGCAGCCGCCAGACAGGGGCGGGGGCAGATACGCAGTATTTT,CASSRQTGAGADTQYF
TRBD1,.,TRBV7-2,TRBJ1-5,TGTGCCAGCAGCCCCCGGGACAGGGGGTACGATAGCAATCAGCCCCAGCATTTT,CASSPRDRGYDSNQPQHF
TRBD1,.,TRBV9,TRBJ1-2,TGTGCCAGCAGCGTAAGGACAGGACGCTATGGCTACACCTTC,CASSVRTGRYGYTF
.,.,TRBV9,TRBJ1-1,TGTGCCAGCAGCGTAGCTCCAGGACACGGGACCACTGAAGCTTTCTTT,CASSVAPGHGTTEAFF
.,.,TRBV5-6,TRBJ1-5,TGTGCCAGCAGCTTTCGGGGGTTTGACAATCAGCCCCAGCATTTT,CASSFRGFDNQPQHF
TRBD1,.,TRBV5-1,TRBJ1-1,TGCGCCAGCAGTTTCAGACAGGGGATGAACACTGAAGCTTTCTTT,CASSFRQGMNTEAFF
.,once,TRBV5-1,TRBJ2-2,TGCGCCAGCAGCTCCCCGGGACTCCGCACCGGGGAGCTGTTTTTT,CASSSPGLRTGELFF
TRBD1,.,TRBV5-6,TRBJ1-2,TGTGCCAGCAGCTTGGTTTCAGGGGGACCTAAGGGCTACACCTTC,CASSLVSGGPKGYTF
.,.,TRBV5-5,TRBJ1-4,TGTGCCAGCAGCTTGGAACAGGGAGAGGAAAAACTGTTTTTT,CASSLEQGEEKLFF
.,.,TRBV30,TRBJ1-5,TGTGCCTGGAATAGGGGAAGGCAGCCCCAGCATTTT,CAWNRGRQPQHF
.,.,TRBV5-6,TRBJ1-1,TGTGCCAGCAGCTTGGATAAAGGGGGTAACACTGAAGCTTTCTTT,CASSLDKGGNTEAFF
TRBD1,.,TRBV2,TRBJ2-7,TGTGCCAGCAGTGTACAGGGGTACGAGCAGTACTTC,CASSVQGYEQYF
.,.,TRBV28,TRBJ2-7,TGTGCCAGCAGATCCAACTACGAGCAGTACTTC,CASRSNYEQYF
.,.,TRBV7-2,TRBJ2-7,TGTGCCAGCAGCTCCCAGGGGTTTGGCTACGAGCAGTACTTC,CASSSQGFGYEQYF
TRBD1,.,TRBV4-3,TRBJ1-1,TGCGCCAGCAGCCGAGGGGACAGGTCCAACACTGAAGCTTTCTTT,CASSRGDRSNTEAFF
TRBD1,.,TRBV27,TRBJ1-5,TGTGCCAGCAGTAGGAAACCAACAGGGGTGTTCGGCAATCAGCCCCAGCATTTT,CASSRKPTGVFGNQPQHF
TRBD1,.,TRBV4-3,TRBJ2-1,TGCGCCAGCAGCCAGAGGACAGGGGACAATGAGCAGTTCTTC,CASSQRTGDNEQFF
.,.,TRBV15,TRBJ1-2,TGTGCCACCAGCAGAGGCAGCGGTATGATCTATGGCTACACCTTC,CATSRGSGMIYGYTF
.,.,TRBV18,TRBJ2-1,TGTGCCAGCTCACCAGAGACAGGCCACAATGAGCAGTTCTTC,CASSPETGHNEQFF
TRBD2,.,TRBV28,TRBJ2-3,TGTGCCAGCAGTACGACTAGCGGGGGGGGACAGGAGTATTTT,CASSTTSGGGQEYF
.,.,TRBV4-3,TRBJ2-3,TGCGCCAGCAGCCGGCAACAGACAGATACGCAGTATTTT,CASSRQQTDTQYF
.,.,TRBV15,TRBJ1-5,TGTGCCACCAGCAAAAAACAGGGTCAGCCCCAGCATTTT,CATSKKQGQPQHF
TRBD1,.,TRBV11-2,TRBJ2-5,TGTGCCAGCAGCTTTACCGACAGGGGGCTTCGAGAGACCCAGTACTTC,CASSFTDRGLRETQYF
.,once,TRBV27,TRBJ2-3,TGTGCCAGCACTCGCCGTGGGCTAGCGTACACAGATACGCAGTATTTT,CASTRRGLAYTDTQYF
.,once,TRBV5-1,TRBJ2-5,TGCGCCAGCAGCCCTCTCGATAGGGCAAAGACCCAGTACTTC,CASSPLDRAKTQYF